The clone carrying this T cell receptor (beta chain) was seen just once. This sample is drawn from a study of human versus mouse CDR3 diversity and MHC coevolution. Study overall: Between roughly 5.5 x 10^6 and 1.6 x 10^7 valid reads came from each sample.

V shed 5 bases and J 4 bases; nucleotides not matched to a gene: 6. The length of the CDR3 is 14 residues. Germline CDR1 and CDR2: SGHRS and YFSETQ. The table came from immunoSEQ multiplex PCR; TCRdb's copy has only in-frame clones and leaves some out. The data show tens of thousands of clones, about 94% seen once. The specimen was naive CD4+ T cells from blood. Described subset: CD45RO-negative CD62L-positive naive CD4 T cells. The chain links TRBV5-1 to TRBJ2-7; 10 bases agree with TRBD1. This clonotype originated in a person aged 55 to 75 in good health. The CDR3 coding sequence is TGCGCCAGCAGTCCGGACAGGGGGGTATACGAGCAGTACTTC. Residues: CASSPDRGVYEQYF.